The rows below give T cell receptor beta chains drawn from one sample of a study of blood T cell repertoires in COVID-19. Data came from immunoSEQ multiplex PCR; TCRdb stores just in-frame clones and leaves some out. The profile covers 180,000 or so clones, with nearly 80% appearing a single time and approximately 15% taken by the ten largest. The material sequenced was PBMCs or T cells enriched from blood (not recorded which). These receptors were taken from a man in his 60s who had been exposed to COVID-19. Both conserved end residues are part of each CDR3. Fields, in order: J gene, V gene, CDR3 protein.

J gene: TRBJ1-5
V gene: TRBV19
CDR3 protein: CASSIFGVQPQHF

J gene: TRBJ1-2
V gene: TRBV5-4
CDR3 protein: CASSLTGVGYTF

J gene: TRBJ2-3
V gene: TRBV7-2
CDR3 protein: CASSSTGLRTDTQYF

J gene: TRBJ2-1
V gene: TRBV7-3
CDR3 protein: CASSRRQGRGNEQFF

J gene: TRBJ2-3
V gene: TRBV4-1
CDR3 protein: CASSQASSGPTDTQYF

J gene: TRBJ1-1
V gene: TRBV29-1
CDR3 protein: CSVGGKNTEAFF

J gene: TRBJ2-5
V gene: TRBV7-2
CDR3 protein: CASSRSGQETQYF

J gene: TRBJ2-7
V gene: TRBV7-9
CDR3 protein: CASSTSGASYEQYF

J gene: TRBJ2-1
V gene: TRBV7-3
CDR3 protein: CASSPRPGGPWGYNEQFF

J gene: TRBJ2-7
V gene: TRBV14
CDR3 protein: CASSQPSGRHEQYF

J gene: TRBJ2-3
V gene: TRBV11-1
CDR3 protein: CASTPRTGSRTDTQYF

J gene: TRBJ2-3
V gene: TRBV3-1/TRBV3-2
CDR3 protein: CASSQETEGRGQYF

J gene: TRBJ2-3
V gene: TRBV9
CDR3 protein: CASPGLAAPTDTQYF

J gene: TRBJ2-1
V gene: TRBV19
CDR3 protein: CASQRTSGNYNEQFF

J gene: TRBJ2-2
V gene: TRBV6-1
CDR3 protein: CASSERLAGGPNTGELFF

J gene: TRBJ2-7
V gene: TRBV27
CDR3 protein: CASSPPGQGREQYF

J gene: TRBJ2-3
V gene: TRBV6-1
CDR3 protein: CASSEGTLDTDTQYF

J gene: TRBJ1-5
V gene: TRBV30
CDR3 protein: CAWSLGAGQPQHF

J gene: TRBJ2-5
V gene: TRBV29-1
CDR3 protein: CSVGSGRQETQYF

J gene: TRBJ2-7
V gene: TRBV7-8
CDR3 protein: CASSLSGGGSYEQYF

J gene: TRBJ1-2
V gene: TRBV30
CDR3 protein: CAWTGAVGYTF

J gene: TRBJ2-1
V gene: TRBV19
CDR3 protein: CASSSILAGLSREQFF

J gene: TRBJ2-2
V gene: TRBV9
CDR3 protein: CASSLVTGELFF

J gene: TRBJ2-7
V gene: TRBV27
CDR3 protein: CASRTQGSYEQYF

J gene: TRBJ1-5
V gene: TRBV9
CDR3 protein: CASSAGTGGQPQHF

J gene: TRBJ2-7
V gene: TRBV30
CDR3 protein: CAWSEAGLLPEQYF

J gene: TRBJ1-3
V gene: TRBV9
CDR3 protein: CASSPGTAGNTIYF

J gene: TRBJ2-1
V gene: TRBV10-3
CDR3 protein: CAISRTGPIGRSSYNEQFF

J gene: TRBJ2-2
V gene: TRBV4-3
CDR3 protein: CASSQLAGTGELFF

J gene: TRBJ2-1
V gene: TRBV5-1
CDR3 protein: CASSPTLAGVNEQFF

J gene: TRBJ2-1
V gene: TRBV5-1
CDR3 protein: CASSLMTGGPNNEQFF

J gene: TRBJ2-5
V gene: TRBV18
CDR3 protein: CASSRPEIAGEVETQYF

J gene: TRBJ2-5
V gene: TRBV29-1
CDR3 protein: CSVDAGTQETQYF

J gene: TRBJ2-7
V gene: TRBV6-2/TRBV6-3
CDR3 protein: CASSFSGTTYEQYF

J gene: TRBJ2-1
V gene: TRBV27
CDR3 protein: CASSLLGPIEGQSYNEQFF

J gene: TRBJ2-1
V gene: TRBV7-8
CDR3 protein: CASRSGTSGVNEQFF

J gene: TRBJ2-2
V gene: TRBV2
CDR3 protein: CASRDRGLGTGELFF

J gene: TRBJ2-1
V gene: TRBV9
CDR3 protein: CASSVAFNEQFF

J gene: TRBJ2-7
V gene: TRBV7-2
CDR3 protein: CASSEGTSGSTYEQYF

J gene: TRBJ2-1
V gene: TRBV19
CDR3 protein: CASSLHSGGSEQFF

J gene: TRBJ2-7
V gene: TRBV9
CDR3 protein: CASSVSWRVSSYEQYF

J gene: TRBJ2-3
V gene: TRBV5-1
CDR3 protein: CASSHGLAGSTDTQYF

J gene: TRBJ1-3
V gene: TRBV4-3
CDR3 protein: CASSQDSGGNRNTIYF

J gene: TRBJ1-5
V gene: TRBV24-1
CDR3 protein: CATSDGWTGNQPQHF

J gene: TRBJ1-2
V gene: TRBV2
CDR3 protein: CASSGRQGLFGSYTF